The next 13 T cell receptor delta chains were all read from a single sample in a study of in vitro expanded adult blood gammadelta T cells. After expansion, live CD3+ TCRgammadelta+ Vgamma9+ Vdelta2+ T cells were sorted by FACS. PBMC were pulsed for one day with 1 uM zoledronate, then washed three times. Cultures were expanded for roughly 13 days, with IL-2 added every 3 to 4 days. The antigens for these receptors are not known. TCRdb re-called the 5' RACE reads with CATT. The sample has around 730 delta-chain clones, 30% to 45% seen once; the top ten hold 20% to 25%. This sample comprised gamma-delta T cells from peripheral blood expanded in culture, obtained from an in vitro culture stimulated with zoledronate. These receptors were taken from an adult in good health.

With regard to this clone: A much more abundant neighbour one base away suggests this may be a read error. In the same sample, other DNA sequences code for this CDR3. The J gene is TRDJ1, the V gene TRDV2; TRDD3 aligns across 8 bases. The CDR3 has 19 amino acids. After removal of 0 bases from V and 5 bases from J, the junction contained 19 bases not matched to a gene. Germline V gene sequence: CDR1 GEAIGNYY, CDR2 EKD. CDR3 residues: CACDTLRRAEGDKVDKLIF. The CDR3 DNA sequence: TGTGCCTGTGACACCCTAAGAAGGGCCGAGGGGGATAAGGTAGATAAACTCATCTTT.

As concerns this clone: This likely stems from a read error, as it lies one base from a far larger clone. Other DNA sequences from this sample encode an identical CDR3 as well. The V call is TRDV2, the J call TRDJ2; D perhaps matches TRDD3 (5 bases). Germline CDR1 is GEAIGNYY and CDR2 is EKD. The V and J ends lost 0 bases and 8 bases respectively, with 12 bases between them. CDR3 length: 14 residues. The CDR3 sequence is CACDTLGKAAQLFF. CDR3 nucleotides: TGTGCCTGTGACACCTTGGGGAAAGCTGCACAACTCTTCTTT.

Note on this clone: A read error likely explains this, since a far larger clone differs by one base. The V and J genes are TRDV2 and TRDJ1, with TRDD3 matching 7 bases. The CDR3 has 19 amino acids. J lost 4 bases, V lost 1 base, and 20 bases had no gene match. Per the germline V gene, CDR1 is GEAIGNYY and CDR2 is EKD. CDR3 sequence reads: CACDTVPEAGGMVGDKLIF. DNA of the CDR3: TGTGCCTGTGACACGGTGCCGGAGGCCGGGGGGATGGTCGGCGATAAACTCATCTTT.

As to this clone: The identical CDR3 is also encoded by other nucleotide sequences in the sample. This chain connects TRDV2 to TRDJ1; tentative D call: TRDD3 (6 bases). Germline V CDR1 and CDR2: GEAIGNYY, EKD. V was trimmed by 4 bases and J by 0 bases, leaving 32 bases between them. The CDR3 totals 21 residues. The CDR3 is CACDALGPGRGSSLYTDKLIF. The CDR3 bases are TGTGCCTGTGATGCCTTGGGGCCGGGACGGGGATCGAGTCTTTACACCGATAAACTCATCTTT.

This clone ranks as large. In the same sample, other DNA sequences code for this CDR3. The chain uses TRDV2 and TRDJ1; the match to TRDD3 covers 9 bases. The CDR3 sequence is 20 residues long. Germline CDR1 and CDR2: GEAIGNYY and EKD. Germline trimming cut 3 bases from V and 1 base from J; bases unmatched to any gene: 20. The CDR3 DNA sequence: TGTGCCTGTGACGACCTGGCCGTTCTGGGGGATGAAGGAGGCACCGATAAACTCATCTTT. Translating gives CACDDLAVLGDEGGTDKLIF.

By sample fraction, this clone is large (0.1 to 1%). The rearrangement uses TRDV2 and TRDJ1; TRDD3 aligns across 10 bases. Germline CDR1 reads GEAIGNYY; CDR2 reads EKD. The CDR3 has 15 residues. V dropped 1 base and J dropped 7; count of bases not matched to a gene: 8. The CDR3 DNA reads TGTGCCTGTGACACTGTGGGGGATACCGGTTCTAAACTCATCTTT. Protein: CACDTVGDTGSKLIF.

This clone was seen a few times. J is TRDJ3 and V is TRDV2; 9 bases map to TRDD3. The CDR3 extends over 20 amino acids. The trim removed 0 bases at V and 0 bases at J, leaving 8 bases unmatched. CDR1 GEAIGNYY and CDR2 EKD come from the germline V gene. CDR3 amino acids: CACDTYWGTQSSWDTRQMFF. The CDR3 DNA reads TGTGCCTGTGACACCTACTGGGGGACTCAGAGCTCCTGGGACACCCGACAGATGTTTTTC.

The chain links TRDV2 to TRDJ1; 12 nucleotides agree with TRDD3. CDR3 length: 17 residues. Germline V CDR1 and CDR2: GEAIGNYY, EKD. V lost 4 bases to trimming and J lost 0 bases; unmatched junction nucleotides: 8. The CDR3: CACDELGDTRYTDKLIF. CDR3 coding DNA: TGTGCCTGTGATGAGCTGGGGGATACGCGGTACACCGATAAACTCATCTTT.

V usage is TRDV2 and J usage is TRDJ1; 13 bases align to TRDD3. The trim removed 0 bases at V and 4 bases at J, leaving 10 bases unmatched. Looked up from germline, CDR1 is GEAIGNYY and CDR2 is EKD. The CDR3 contains 18 residues. The chain's CDR3 is CACDTLHTGGYAGDKLIF. The CDR3 region has the DNA TGTGCCTGTGACACCCTCCATACTGGGGGATACGCGGGCGATAAACTCATCTTT.

As regards this clone: One base separates it from a far larger clone, so it is likely a read error. In the same sample, other DNA sequences code for this CDR3. This sequence joins TRDV2 and TRDJ1; 9 bases fit TRDD3. The CDR3 length is 20 residues. CDR1 and CDR2 from the germline V gene are GEAIGNYY and EKD. The CDR3 sequence: CACDTVDGGYPDRYTDKLIF. DNA of the CDR3: TGTGCCTGTGACACCGTTGATGGGGGATATCCAGACCGTTACACAGATAAACTCATCTTT.

This clone is judged large. The chain has TRDV2 and TRDJ1, with 8 bases lining up with TRDD3. Germline loops: CDR1 GEAIGNYY, CDR2 EKD. This CDR3 contains 15 residues. V lost 0 bases and J lost 5; bases outside the gene matches: 7. In DNA form, the CDR3 reads TGTGCCTGTGACACCCCATGGGGGATGTCGGATAAACTCATCTTT. It encodes CACDTPWGMSDKLIF.

CDR3 nucleotides: TGTGCCTGTGACCCTCTGGGGGATGTCCGGGAAGCTCTATTCACCGATAAACTCATCTTT. The encoded protein is CACDPLGDVREALFTDKLIF. V is TRDV2 and J is TRDJ1; 9 nucleotides align to TRDD3. Germline V lookup: CDR1 GEAIGNYY, CDR2 EKD. The CDR3 is 20 amino acids. Trimming cost V 3 bases and J 1 base; bases outside gene matches: 20.

Regarding this clone: A much more abundant neighbour one base away suggests this may be a read error. This chain connects TRDV2 to TRDJ1, with D tentatively TRDD3 (5 bases). The germline V and J ends were trimmed by 0 bases and 0 bases, with 19 bases remaining between them. CDR3 length: 18 amino acids. The germline gives CDR1 GEAIGNYY, CDR2 EKD. CDR3 coding DNA: TGTGCCTGTGACACCTTGGGGAGTCGAGGGGGGTACACCGATAAACTCATCTTT. Its translation: CACDTLGSRGGYTDKLIF.